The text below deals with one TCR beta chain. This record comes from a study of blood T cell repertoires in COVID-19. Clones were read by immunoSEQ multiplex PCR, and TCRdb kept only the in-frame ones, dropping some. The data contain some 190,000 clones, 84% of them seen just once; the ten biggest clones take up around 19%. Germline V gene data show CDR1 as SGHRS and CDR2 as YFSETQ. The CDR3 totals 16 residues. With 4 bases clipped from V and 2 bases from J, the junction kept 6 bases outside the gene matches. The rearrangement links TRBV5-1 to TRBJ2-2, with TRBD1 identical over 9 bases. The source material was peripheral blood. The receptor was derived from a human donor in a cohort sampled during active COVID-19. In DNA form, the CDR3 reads TGCGCCAGCAGCCAGGGACAGGGAGGTAACACCGGGGAGCTGTTTTTT. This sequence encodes CASSQGQGGNTGELFF.